What follows describes a single TCR beta chain. What it recognizes is unknown. Donors were healthy HIV-negative adults without recently reported acute infections or vaccinations. Genomic DNA, for the unsorted samples, came from 80 million to 100 million PBMCs. CDR1 and CDR2 from the germline V gene are KGHSH and LQKENI. The CDR3 has 13 amino acids. V shed 2 bases and J shed 13 bases, with 15 bases lying between them. Method: immunoSEQ multiplex PCR; TCRdb's copy keeps in-frame clones and lacks some. The data show 550,000 to 600,000 clones, around 76% seen once. The data derive from a study of shared clonotypes between healthy human individuals. Study conclusions and caveats: Genetic and exposure-history diversity was limited by the small donor number. Tissues were not sampled, only blood, and their repertoires likely differ.

The material sequenced was PBMCs. The chain is built from TRBV18 and TRBJ2-1, with D tentatively TRBD1 or TRBD2 (6 bases each). The TCR was taken from a woman aged 40 to 50 in good health. Some clones in this sample may be carry-over from other donors' samples. Here the CDR3 DNA reads TGTGCCAGCTCACCAAGGGGGGCCCAAAGACAGTTCTTC. Protein: CASSPRGAQRQFF.